This T cell receptor (beta chain) was documented in a study of blood T cell repertoires in COVID-19. Study overall: Specimens from acute and convalescent COVID-19 originated in the United States, Italy and Spain. T cells, B-cell-depleted T cells, or PBMCs supplied cDNA or gDNA.

Germline values: CDR1 SNHLY, CDR2 FYNNEI. The CDR3 has 13 amino acids. The junction had 3 bases not matched to a gene; V was cut back by 5 bases and J by 4 bases. Authors' analysis steps: Amplification from reference gene primers served as the basis for estimated nucleated cell counts. The protocol was immunoSEQ multiplex PCR, while the TCRdb copy is restricted to in-frame clones and leaves out a portion. For V, J and clone size, that table is used; D and trimming come from the DNA. The table lists 120,000 or so clones, around four fifths of them singletons, with 9% to 14% in the top ten. The receptor's source is a human donor in a cohort sampled during active COVID-19. J is TRBJ2-7 and V is TRBV2, with 9 bases that match TRBD1. The sequenced sample was peripheral blood. The CDR3 here is CASSWDRAYEQYF. Here the CDR3 DNA reads TGTGCCAGCAGTTGGGACAGGGCGTACGAGCAGTACTTC.